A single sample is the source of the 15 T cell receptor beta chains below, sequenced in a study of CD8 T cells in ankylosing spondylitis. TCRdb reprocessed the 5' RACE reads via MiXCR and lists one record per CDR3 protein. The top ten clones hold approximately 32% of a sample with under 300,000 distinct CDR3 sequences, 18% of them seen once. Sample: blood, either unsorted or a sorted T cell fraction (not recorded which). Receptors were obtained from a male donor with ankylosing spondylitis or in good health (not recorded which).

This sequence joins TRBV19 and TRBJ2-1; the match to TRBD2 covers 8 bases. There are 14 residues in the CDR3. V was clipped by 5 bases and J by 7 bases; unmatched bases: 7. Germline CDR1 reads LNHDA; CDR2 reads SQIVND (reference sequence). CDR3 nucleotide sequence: TGTGCCAGTAGTTTCAGCGGGAGTTCTAATGAGCAGTTCTTC. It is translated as CASSFSGSSNEQFF.

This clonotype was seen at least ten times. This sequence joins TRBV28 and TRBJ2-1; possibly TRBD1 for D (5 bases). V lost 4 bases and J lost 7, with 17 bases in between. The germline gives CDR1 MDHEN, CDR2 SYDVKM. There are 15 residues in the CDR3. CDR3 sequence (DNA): TGTGCCAGCAGTTCAAATCGCAGGGTGGGGAATGAGCAGTTCTTC. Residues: CASSSNRRVGNEQFF.

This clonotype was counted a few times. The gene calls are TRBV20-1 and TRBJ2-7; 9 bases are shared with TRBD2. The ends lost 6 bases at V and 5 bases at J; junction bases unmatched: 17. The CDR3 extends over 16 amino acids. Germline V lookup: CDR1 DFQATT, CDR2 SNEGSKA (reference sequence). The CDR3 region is CSAQRVASGTHNEQYF. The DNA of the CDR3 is TGCAGTGCCCAACGGGTCGCTAGCGGGACCCACAACGAGCAGTACTTC.

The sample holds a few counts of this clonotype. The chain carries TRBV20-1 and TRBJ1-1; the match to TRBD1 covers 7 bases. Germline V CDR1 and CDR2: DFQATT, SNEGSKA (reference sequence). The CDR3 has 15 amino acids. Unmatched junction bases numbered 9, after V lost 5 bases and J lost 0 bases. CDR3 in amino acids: CSAPGTATMNTEAFF. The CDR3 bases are TGCAGTGCTCCCGGGACAGCGACTATGAACACTGAAGCTTTCTTT.

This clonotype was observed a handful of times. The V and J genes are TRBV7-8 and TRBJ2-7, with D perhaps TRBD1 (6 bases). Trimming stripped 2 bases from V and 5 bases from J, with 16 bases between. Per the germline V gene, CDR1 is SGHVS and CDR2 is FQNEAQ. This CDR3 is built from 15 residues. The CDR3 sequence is CASSLTAGEGHEQYF. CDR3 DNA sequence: TGTGCCAGCAGCTTAACGGCAGGGGAAGGCCACGAGCAGTACTTC. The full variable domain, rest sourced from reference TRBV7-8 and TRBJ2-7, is GAGVSQSPRYKVAKRGQDVALRCDPISGHVSLFWYQQALGQGPEFLTYFQNEAQLDKSGLPSDRFFAERPEGSVSTLKIQRTQQEDSAVYLCASSLTAGEGHEQYFGPGTRLTVT.

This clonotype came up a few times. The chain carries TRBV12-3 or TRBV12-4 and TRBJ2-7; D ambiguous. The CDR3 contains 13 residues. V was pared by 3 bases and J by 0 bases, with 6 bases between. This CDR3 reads CASSFAYSYEQYF. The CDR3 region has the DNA TGTGCCAGCAGTTTCGCTTACTCCTACGAGCAGTACTTC.

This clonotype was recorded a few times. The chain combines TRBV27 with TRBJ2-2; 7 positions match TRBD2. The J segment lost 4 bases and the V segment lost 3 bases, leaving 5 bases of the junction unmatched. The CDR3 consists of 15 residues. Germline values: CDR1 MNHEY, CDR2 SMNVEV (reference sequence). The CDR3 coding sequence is TGTGCCAGCAGTTTGGGGGGAGGGCCCACCGGGGAGCTGTTTTTT. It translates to CASSLGGGPTGELFF.

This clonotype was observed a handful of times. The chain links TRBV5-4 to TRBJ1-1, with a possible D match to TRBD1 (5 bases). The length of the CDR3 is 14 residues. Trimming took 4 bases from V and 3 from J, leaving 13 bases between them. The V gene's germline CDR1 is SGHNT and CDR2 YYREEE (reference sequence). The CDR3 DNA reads TGTGCCAGCAGCCAAGGGGCCGGGGACACTGAAGCTTTCTTT. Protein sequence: CASSQGAGDTEAFF.

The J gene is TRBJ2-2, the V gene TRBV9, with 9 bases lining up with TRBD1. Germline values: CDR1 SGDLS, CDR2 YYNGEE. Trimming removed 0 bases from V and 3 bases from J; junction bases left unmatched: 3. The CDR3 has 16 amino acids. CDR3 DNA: TGTGCCAGCAGCGTAGGGCGGACAGGGGACACCGGGGAGCTGTTTTTT. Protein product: CASSVGRTGDTGELFF.

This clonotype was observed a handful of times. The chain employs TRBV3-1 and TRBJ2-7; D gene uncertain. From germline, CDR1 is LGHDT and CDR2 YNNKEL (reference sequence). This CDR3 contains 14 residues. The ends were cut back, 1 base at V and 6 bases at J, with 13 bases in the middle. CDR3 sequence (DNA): TGTGCCAGCAGCCAAGTGTCAGATCTCGGCGAGCAGTACTTC. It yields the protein CASSQVSDLGEQYF.

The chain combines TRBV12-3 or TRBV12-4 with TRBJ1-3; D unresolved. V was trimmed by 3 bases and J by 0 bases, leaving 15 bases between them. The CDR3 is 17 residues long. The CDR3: CASSFRPDGSSGNTIYF. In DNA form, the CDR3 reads TGTGCCAGCAGTTTCAGACCGGACGGGAGCTCTGGAAACACCATATATTTT.

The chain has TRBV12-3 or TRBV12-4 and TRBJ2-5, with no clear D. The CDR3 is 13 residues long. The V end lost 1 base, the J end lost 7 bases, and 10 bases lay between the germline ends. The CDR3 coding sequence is TGTGCCAGCAGTTTAGATGGCAGAGGGACCCAGTACTTC. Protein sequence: CASSLDGRGTQYF.

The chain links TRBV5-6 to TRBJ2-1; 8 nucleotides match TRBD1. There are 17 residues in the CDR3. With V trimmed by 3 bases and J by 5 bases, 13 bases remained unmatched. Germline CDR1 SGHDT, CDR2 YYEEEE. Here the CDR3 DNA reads TGTGCCAGCAGCTGGCCGGGACAGGCTATTCCGCACAATGAGCAGTTCTTC. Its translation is CASSWPGQAIPHNEQFF.

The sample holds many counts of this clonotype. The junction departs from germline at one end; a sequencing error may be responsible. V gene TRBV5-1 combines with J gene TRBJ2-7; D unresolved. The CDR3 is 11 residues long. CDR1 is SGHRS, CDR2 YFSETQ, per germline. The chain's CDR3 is CASSSSYEQYF. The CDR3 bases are TGTGCCAGCAGCTCCTCCTACGAGCAGTACTTC.

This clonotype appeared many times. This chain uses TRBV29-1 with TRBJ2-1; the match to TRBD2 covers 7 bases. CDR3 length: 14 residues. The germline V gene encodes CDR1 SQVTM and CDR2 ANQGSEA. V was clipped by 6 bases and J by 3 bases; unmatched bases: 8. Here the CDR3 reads CSVPGTTLYNEQFF. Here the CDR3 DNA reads TGCAGCGTCCCCGGGACTACGCTCTACAATGAGCAGTTCTTC.